This T cell receptor beta chain was recovered during a study of OX40 agonist ivuxolimab in advanced cancers. At the level of the study: Ivuxolimab was delivered to patients intravenously every 2 weeks at doses spanning 0.01 to 10 mg/kg.

Autoimmune disease history or systemic immunosuppression meant exclusion. Cycle 7 day 1, cycle 4 day 1, and baseline were the timepoints at which blood was sampled. Study-level results: Average numbers of expanded clones were greater in CD8+ T cells than in CD4+.

Sequencing used immunoSEQ multiplex PCR; TCRdb keeps in-frame clones, though not all of them. This repertoire shows 55,000 to 70,000 clones, 80% to 90% found once; its top ten account for around 0.9%. In the case of this clone: Its antigen is as yet unknown.

The source is an adult with an advanced solid tumor such as melanoma, head and neck, liver or kidney cancer. The material sequenced was CD4+ or CD8+ T cells sorted from blood, taken in a trial of the OX40 agonist ivuxolimab.

CDR3 sequence reads: CASSQESPSDTEAFF. The CDR3 coding sequence is TGCGCCAGCAGTCAAGAATCTCCGTCGGACACTGAAGCTTTCTTT. V usage is TRBV23-1 and J usage is TRBJ1-1, with D unresolved. TRBV23-1 carries the ORF label, with uncertain function. V was cut by 2 bases and J by 3 bases, with 13 bases left in between. The length of the CDR3 is 15 residues.